This T cell receptor (beta chain) was retrieved from a study of blood T cell repertoires in COVID-19. At the level of the study: Researchers got acute and convalescent COVID-19 samples from the United States, Italy and Spain. T cells, B-cell-depleted T cells, or PBMCs supplied cDNA or gDNA.

Germline assignment: CDR1 MNHNY and CDR2 SVGAGI (reference sequence). The CDR3 extends over 12 amino acids. Trimming took 6 bases from V and 13 from J, leaving 13 bases between them. Per the original data handling: Reference gene primer amplification gave estimated nucleated cell counts. Here immunoSEQ multiplex PCR was the method, and the copy in TCRdb shows in-frame clones only, minus some. That table is the source of V, J and clone size, and D and trimming were worked out from the DNA. In the table there are 650,000 to 800,000 clones, 85% to 90% of which are singletons. The V and J genes are TRBV6-6 and TRBJ1-6; no reliable D call. Sequenced: peripheral blood. The receptor comes from a woman under 30 with acute or convalescent COVID-19. CDR3 in DNA: TGTGCCAGCAGCCCCTCCTGGCCGCCCCTCCACTTT. Protein sequence: CASSPSWPPLHF.